These 9 T cell receptor beta chains came from one sample sequenced in a study of response to subunit inactivated influenza vaccine. One entry per CDR3 protein, called by TCRdb with MiXCR from the RT-PCR reads. The repertoire holds hundreds of thousands of distinct CDR3 sequences, more than 11% seen once, with 5.5% to 7% in the top ten. Sequences were derived from PBMCs from blood, sampled roughly 15 days before vaccination. The receptors stem from a man between 50 and 59 years old who received an inactivated influenza vaccine.

This clonotype has more than one count but fewer than ten. The CDR3 spells CSATGNEQFF. CDR3 bases: TGCAGTGCCACGGGGAATGAGCAGTTCTTC. The chain uses TRBV20-1 and TRBJ2-1; TRBD2 might be the D (5 bases). Germline values: CDR1 DFQATT, CDR2 SNEGSKA (reference sequence). V lost 6 bases to trimming and J lost 7 bases, with 7 bases between them. The CDR3 is 10 residues long.

Ten or more counts support this clonotype. This chain links TRBV20-1 with TRBJ1-5; D is unclear. Germline loops: CDR1 DFQATT, CDR2 SNEGSKA (reference sequence). The V and J ends lost 3 bases and 2 bases respectively, with 11 bases between them. This CDR3 has 14 amino acids. The CDR3 nucleotides read TGCAGTGCTAGTACGACATATGGCAATCAGCCCCAGCATTTT. This encodes CSASTTYGNQPQHF.

This clonotype was counted at least ten times. The chain has TRBV11-2 and TRBJ2-1, with TRBD2 as a possible D gene (6 bases). V gave up 4 bases and J gave up 0 bases, with 19 bases separating them. CDR3 length: 18 residues. Germline values: CDR1 SGHAT, CDR2 FQNNGV. CDR3: CASSSPIASESSYNEQFF. As DNA, the CDR3 is TGTGCCAGCAGCTCCCCCATCGCTAGCGAGAGCTCCTACAATGAGCAGTTCTTC.

This clonotype was counted only a few times. The J gene is TRBJ2-3, the V gene TRBV4-3; no clear D gene. The CDR3 extends over 15 amino acids. V was shortened by 0 bases and J by 2 bases, with 9 bases between the two germline ends. CDR1 is LGHNA, CDR2 YSLEER, per germline. The CDR3 nucleotides are TGCGCCAGCAGCCAAGATTGTAGAAACACAGATACGCAGTATTTT. It translates to CASSQDCRNTDTQYF.

This chain uses TRBV12-3 or TRBV12-4 with TRBJ2-1; D not resolved. CDR3 length: 15 residues. V lost 2 bases and J 4 bases, leaving 12 bases between the germline ends. The CDR3, as DNA: TGTGCCAGCAGTTTATTTGCTGCCTCTTACAATGAGCAGTTCTTC. Its protein product is CASSLFAASYNEQFF.

The V gene is TRBV20-1, the J gene TRBJ2-7; possible D gene TRBD1, 5 bases. Per the germline V gene, CDR1 is DFQATT and CDR2 is SNEGSKA (reference sequence). Trimming removed 5 bases from V and 3 bases from J, with 8 bases in between. The CDR3 runs to 11 residues. CDR3 coding DNA: TGCAGTGCTTTGCAGGGCTACGAGCAGTACTTC. Protein: CSALQGYEQYF.

This clonotype was detected only a few times. The gene calls are TRBV10-3 and TRBJ2-1; D might be TRBD1 or TRBD2, each matching 5 bases. The V end was cut by 0 bases, the J end by 6 bases, with 15 bases between. Germline loops: CDR1 ENHRY, CDR2 SYGVKD. This CDR3 has 16 amino acids. CDR3 coding DNA: TGTGCCATCAGTGAGTCGGCCGGGACCGTCTCCAATGAGCAGTTCTTC. Protein product: CAISESAGTVSNEQFF.

A remark on this clonotype: At one end, the junction sequence differs from germline, possibly due to a read error. The chain joins TRBV2 to TRBJ2-7; D not certain. Germline assignment: CDR1 SNHLY and CDR2 FYNNEI. The CDR3 consists of 14 residues. CDR3 region: CASSDPGGAYEQYF. In nucleotides, the CDR3 is TGTGCCAGCAGTGACCCCGGCGGCGCCTACGAGCAGTATTTC.

This clonotype was found a few times. CDR3 in DNA: TGTGCCAGCAGTCGGGGAGTGGACCGAAGAAATTCACCCCTCCACTTT. Encoded protein: CASSRGVDRRNSPLHF. V and J are TRBV6-1 and TRBJ1-6; no firm D call. Germline CDR1 MNHNS, CDR2 SASEGT. V lost 5 bases to trimming and J lost 7 bases, with 18 bases between them. The CDR3 consists of 16 residues.